This is a list of T cell receptor beta chains from one sample in a study of T cell responses to AZD1222 COVID-19 vaccine. Using immunoSEQ multiplex PCR, the repertoire was profiled, and TCRdb retains in-frame clones only, with some absent. The sample has 40,000 to 50,000 clones; approximately 88% are singletons. Sequencing was performed on peripheral blood, taken 28 days after the second AZD1222 dose. The source is an adult who received the AZD1222 COVID-19 vaccine. The CDR3 runs from the conserved cysteine through the conserved F or W. Fields, in order: clone size, V gene, D gene, J gene, CDR3 protein, CDR3 DNA. The D gene is left open where the match is weak. Only some rows state a clone size, as once, few, many or a class for expanded clones.

once	TRBV7-6	NA	TRBJ2-5	CASGGFGETQYF	TGTGCCAGCGGAGGGTTTGGGGAGACCCAGTACTTC
NA	TRBV4-3	NA	TRBJ2-6	CASSPRLGSSGANVLTF	TGCGCCAGCAGCCCTCGGCTGGGTAGCTCTGGGGCCAACGTCCTGACTTTC
NA	TRBV6-5	NA	TRBJ2-1	CASSSRWESYNEQFF	TGTGCCAGCAGTTCCAGGTGGGAGTCCTACAATGAGCAGTTCTTC
NA	TRBV30	NA	TRBJ1-2	CAWSRPGPNYGYTF	TGTGCCTGGAGTCGACCGGGACCTAACTATGGCTACACCTTC
NA	TRBV6-6	TRBD2	TRBJ2-1	CASSYVAGEQFF	TGTGCCAGCAGTTACGTAGCGGGTGAGCAGTTCTTC
few	TRBV9	TRBD2	TRBJ2-2	CASSLVAGGPAGELFF	TGTGCCAGCAGCTTAGTAGCGGGAGGGCCAGCCGGGGAGCTGTTTTTT
NA	TRBV5-1	TRBD2	TRBJ2-5	CASSSGLAGVKETQYF	TGCGCCAGCAGCTCCGGACTAGCGGGGGTAAAAGAGACCCAGTACTTC
NA	TRBV6-5	NA	TRBJ1-2	CASSTHPYYGYTF	TGTGCCAGCAGCACCCACCCGTACTATGGCTACACCTTC
NA	TRBV24-1	TRBD2	TRBJ2-3	CATSDSSVAGGPKDTQYF	TGTGCCACCAGTGATAGTAGCGTCGCGGGAGGGCCGAAGGATACGCAGTATTTT
few	TRBV21-1	NA	TRBJ2-1	CASSPPNPGTSGAIVYNEQFF	TGTGCCAGCAGCCCCCCAAACCCCGGGACTAGCGGGGCAATCGTCTACAATGAGCAGTTCTTC
NA	TRBV6-2/TRBV6-3	NA	TRBJ1-2	CASSPRQESYTF	TGTGCCAGCAGTCCCCGCCAGGAGAGCTACACCTTC
NA	TRBV7-2	NA	TRBJ2-5	CASSLVNLGGKETQYF	TGTGCCAGCAGCTTAGTCAATTTAGGAGGGAAGGAGACCCAGTACTTC
NA	TRBV7-3	TRBD1	TRBJ2-1	CASSLRTGEQFF	TGTGCCAGCAGCCTAAGGACAGGGGAGCAGTTCTTC
NA	TRBV21-1	NA	TRBJ2-2	CASSKAPRGSENTGELFF	TGTGCCAGCAGCAAAGCCCCTCGAGGTAGCGAGAACACCGGGGAGCTGTTTTTT
NA	TRBV14	NA	TRBJ2-7	CASSPYEGLPYEQYF	TGTGCCAGCAGCCCGTACGAGGGGCTCCCCTACGAGCAGTACTTC
NA	TRBV2	TRBD2	TRBJ2-1	CASSGGRGSYNEQFF	TGTGCCAGCAGCGGAGGGAGGGGCTCCTACAATGAGCAGTTCTTC
NA	TRBV4-1	TRBD2	TRBJ2-7	CASSQDPPSGRKYEQYF	TGCGCCAGCAGCCAAGATCCGCCTAGCGGGAGAAAGTACGAGCAGTACTTC
NA	TRBV28	NA	TRBJ1-2	CASSWAGSTNYGYTF	TGTGCCAGCAGTTGGGCCGGATCCACTAACTATGGCTACACCTTC
NA	TRBV19	NA	TRBJ1-1	CASRINGGANTEAFF	TGTGCCAGTAGAATAAATGGGGGCGCGAACACTGAAGCTTTCTTT
NA	TRBV10-3	NA	TRBJ1-2	CAIGGKVANYGYTF	TGTGCCATCGGGGGCAAGGTCGCTAACTATGGCTACACCTTC
once	TRBV27	NA	TRBJ1-1	CASSLGQGNAAAGAFF	TGTGCCAGCAGTTTAGGGCAGGGTAACGCGGCCGCCGGAGCTTTCTTT
NA	TRBV6-5	NA	TRBJ2-7	CASNPWQGSYEQYF	TGTGCCAGCAACCCTTGGCAGGGTTCCTACGAGCAGTACTTC
NA	TRBV11-2	NA	TRBJ1-2	CASTLERGGGYGYTF	TGTGCCAGCACCCTGGAACGGGGAGGGGGATATGGCTACACCTTC
NA	TRBV5-5	TRBD1	TRBJ2-3	CASSLGTGTQYF	TGTGCCAGCAGCTTAGGGACAGGCACGCAGTATTTT
NA	TRBV5-1	NA	TRBJ1-2	CASRAGMFYGYTF	TGCGCCAGCAGGGCAGGGATGTTCTATGGCTACACCTTC
once	TRBV24-1	NA	TRBJ2-3	CATSDSSVSSTDTQYF	TGTGCCACCAGTGATTCTAGCGTTTCTAGCACAGATACGCAGTATTTT
NA	TRBV5-1	NA	TRBJ1-1	CASSLTPNTEAFF	TGCGCCAGCAGCCTTACACCGAACACTGAAGCTTTCTTT
NA	TRBV20-1	NA	TRBJ2-7	CSASSSYEQYF	TGCAGTGCTAGCAGTTCCTACGAGCAGTACTTC
few	TRBV5-1	NA	TRBJ2-3	CASSLGGVEDTQYF	TGCGCCAGCAGCTTGGGAGGGGTTGAAGATACGCAGTATTTT
NA	TRBV3-1/TRBV3-2	TRBD2	TRBJ2-1	CASSLAGGGGNEQFF	TGTGCCAGCAGCCTCGCCGGGGGGGGCGGCAATGAGCAGTTCTTC
few	TRBV19	TRBD1	TRBJ2-2	CASSTYRGANTGELFF	TGTGCCAGTAGTACTTACAGGGGGGCGAACACCGGGGAGCTGTTTTTT
NA	TRBV27	NA	TRBJ1-2	CASSPQDGPYGYTF	TGTGCCAGCAGTCCTCAGGACGGGCCCTATGGCTACACCTTC
NA	TRBV28	TRBD2	TRBJ2-1	CASSLWTSGSNEQFF	TGTGCCAGCAGTTTATGGACTAGCGGGAGCAATGAGCAGTTCTTC
NA	TRBV11-2	TRBD2	TRBJ2-7	CASSLLLAGPEQYF	TGTGCCAGCAGCTTACTACTAGCGGGACCCGAGCAGTACTTC
NA	TRBV7-9	NA	TRBJ2-1	CASSALRDSFYNEQFF	TGTGCCAGCAGCGCATTGCGGGACTCGTTTTACAATGAGCAGTTCTTC
NA	TRBV2	TRBD2	TRBJ2-5	CASKEIAGQETQYF	TGTGCCAGCAAAGAAATAGCGGGGCAAGAGACCCAGTACTTC
once	TRBV6-1	TRBD1	TRBJ2-7	CASSDPGGSQLRLQYF	TGTGCCAGCAGTGATCCAGGGGGCTCCCAACTTCGATTACAGTACTTC
NA	TRBV18	TRBD1	TRBJ2-7	CASSPAGRGQYEQYF	TGTGCCAGCTCACCGGCGGGCAGGGGGCAGTACGAGCAGTACTTC
NA	TRBV5-1	NA	TRBJ2-5	CASSSGTVQETQYF	TGCGCCAGCAGCTCTGGCACGGTCCAAGAGACCCAGTACTTC
NA	TRBV27	TRBD1	TRBJ2-6	CASSFWTGEAGANVLTF	TGTGCCAGCAGTTTCTGGACAGGGGAGGCTGGGGCCAACGTCCTGACTTTC
NA	TRBV5-6	TRBD2	TRBJ2-5	CASSSLAGEASWTQYF	TGTGCCAGCAGCTCTTTAGCGGGGGAGGCTTCTTGGACCCAGTACTTC
NA	TRBV14	NA	TRBJ1-2	CASSQWRRGTGHRSGGYTF	TGTGCCAGCAGCCAATGGAGGAGGGGCACGGGCCACCGGTCGGGTGGCTACACCTTC
NA	TRBV5-8	TRBD1	TRBJ1-2	CASSLLMAQGDGYTF	TGTGCCAGCAGCTTGCTCATGGCACAGGGGGACGGCTACACCTTC
NA	TRBV4-2	NA	TRBJ2-5	CASSQEGDPQETQYF	TGTGCCAGCAGCCAAGAGGGTGACCCCCAAGAGACCCAGTACTTC
NA	TRBV10-3	NA	TRBJ1-4	CAISENGEKLFF	TGTGCCATCAGTGAAAACGGTGAAAAACTGTTTTTT
NA	TRBV29-1	TRBD1	TRBJ2-3	CSTGQGQPTDTQYF	TGCAGCACCGGCCAGGGACAGCCCACAGATACGCAGTATTTT
NA	TRBV7-2	NA	TRBJ2-1	CASSNGGSGVNEQFF	TGTGCCAGCAGCAACGGCGGGTCGGGAGTAAATGAGCAGTTCTTC
NA	TRBV6-5	NA	TRBJ1-2	CASRVATLGYGYTF	TGTGCCAGCAGGGTGGCTACGCTTGGCTATGGCTACACCTTC
NA	TRBV14	TRBD2	TRBJ2-1	CASSQGTSGRDEQFF	TGTGCCAGCAGCCAAGGGACTAGCGGGAGGGATGAGCAGTTCTTC
NA	TRBV5-1	NA	TRBJ1-4	CASSQGESGEKLFF	TGCGCCAGCAGCCAAGGGGAATCCGGTGAAAAACTGTTTTTT